These 13 T cell receptor beta chains share one sample of origin, sequenced in a study of T cell repertoires in cytomegalovirus infection. Via MiXCR, TCRdb re-called the reads, giving one row per CDR3 protein. Here the sample spans about 740,000 distinct CDR3 sequences, less than 40% being singletons. Sequenced: PBMCs. Receptors originate from a human donor in good health (CMV status not recorded). Some clones in this sample may be carry-over from other donors' samples.

This clonotype appeared a few times. The chain links TRBV28 to TRBJ2-5, with 8 bases lining up with TRBD2. CDR3 length equals 15 residues. Germline assignment: CDR1 MDHEN and CDR2 SYDVKM. The J segment lost 2 bases and the V segment lost 4 bases, leaving 6 bases of the junction unmatched. This CDR3 is CASSWGGGQQETQYF. The CDR3 DNA is TGTGCCAGCAGTTGGGGCGGGGGGCAGCAAGAGACCCAGTACTTC.

V and J are TRBV6-6 and TRBJ2-7, with D tentatively TRBD1 (6 bases). Germline V gives CDR1 MNHNY, CDR2 SVGAGI (reference sequence). The CDR3 length is 20 residues. With 6 bases removed from V and 3 bases from J, the gap between germline ends came to 33 bases. DNA of the CDR3: TGTGCCAGCAGACCCCCAACGTGGGTAAGTCGGGACAAACAGGACTACGAGCAGTACTTC. Amino acids: CASRPPTWVSRDKQDYEQYF.

The chain recombines TRBV3-1 with TRBJ1-5, with D perhaps matching TRBD1 (5 bases). Trimming took 4 bases from V and 6 from J, leaving 13 bases between them. Germline V CDR1 and CDR2: LGHDT, YNNKEL (reference sequence). CDR3 length: 14 residues. DNA for the CDR3: TGTGCCAGCAGCCGGGAGGGGCCGGGTCAGCCCCAGCATTTT. Translating gives CASSREGPGQPQHF.

V and J are TRBV20-1 and TRBJ1-3; no definite D call. Germline lookup yields CDR1 DFQATT and CDR2 SNEGSKA (reference sequence). CDR3 size: 14 residues. Trimming cost V 1 base and J 0 bases, with 7 bases left between them. The CDR3 nucleotides read TGCAGTGCTAGAGTTCCGGTCTCTGGAAACACCATATATTTT. It specifies CSARVPVSGNTIYF.

This chain joins TRBV5-4 and TRBJ2-1; D remains unclear. CDR1 SGHNT and CDR2 YYREEE come from the germline V gene (reference sequence). Between the trimmed V and J ends, which lost 4 bases and 9 bases, there was a span of 17 bases. The CDR3 has 14 amino acids. The CDR3 DNA is TGTGCCAGCAGCCATACTATGCCTGGTAGTGAGCAGTTCTTC. Translating gives CASSHTMPGSEQFF.

This clonotype was seen at least ten times. V and J are TRBV7-2 and TRBJ2-5; D unclear. The CDR3 loop spans 13 amino acids. CDR1 SGHTA and CDR2 FQGNSA come from the germline V gene. V was pared by 5 bases and J by 7 bases, with 14 bases between. The CDR3 spells CASSGKGFGTQYF. DNA for the CDR3: TGTGCCAGCAGCGGGAAAGGGTTTGGGACCCAGTACTTC.

This chain uses TRBV4-2 with TRBJ1-6; D is unresolved. Trimming took off 2 bases at V and 5 bases at J, with 13 bases between the two ends. The germline V gene has CDR1 LGHNA and CDR2 YNFKEQ. This CDR3 contains 16 residues. CDR3 sequence (DNA): TGTGCCAGCAGCCAAAGAAGCGGTCTCAATAATTCACCCCTCCACTTT. It translates to CASSQRSGLNNSPLHF.

This clonotype turned up a few times. The rearrangement joins TRBV11-2 to TRBJ2-1; 12 nucleotides match TRBD1. This CDR3 comprises 16 residues. J was trimmed by 10 bases and V by 5 bases; bases with no gene match: 12. Germline assignment: CDR1 SGHAT and CDR2 FQNNGV. The CDR3 is CASSPWGGQGAPEQFF. Here the CDR3 DNA reads TGTGCCAGCAGCCCCTGGGGGGGACAGGGGGCCCCCGAGCAGTTCTTC.

Turning to this clonotype: The CDR3 does not end in the conserved phenylalanine or tryptophan, so this is likely a read error. The rearrangement joins TRBV28 to TRBJ1-1; D is ambiguous. Trimming removed 6 bases at V and 5 bases at J, with 10 bases between. Germline V gene data show CDR1 as MDHEN and CDR2 as SYDVKM. This CDR3 has 12 amino acids. The CDR3 bases are TGTGCCAGCAGGTCAGGTTGGACTGAAGCTTTCTTA. It codes for CASRSGWTEAFL.

The sample holds one count of this clonotype. The V gene is TRBV6-2 or TRBV6-3, the J gene TRBJ2-5; possibly TRBD1 for D (5 bases). Trimming cost V 0 bases and J 4 bases, with 6 bases left between them. This CDR3 contains 13 residues. Looked up from germline, CDR1 is MNHEY and CDR2 is SVGEGT. The CDR3 loop reads CASSYSRGETQYF. Written as DNA, the CDR3 is TGTGCCAGCAGTTACTCTAGGGGAGAGACCCAGTACTTC.

The rearrangement uses TRBV29-1 and TRBJ2-1; 7 bases align to TRBD2. CDR1 is SQVTM, CDR2 ANQGSEA, per germline. The CDR3 totals 12 residues. V trimming: 4 bases; J trimming: 7 bases; junction bases outside the gene matches: 4. The DNA of the CDR3 is TGCAGCGTTGCCCCGGGGGGAAATGAGCAGTTCTTC. The encoded protein is CSVAPGGNEQFF.

The chain employs TRBV29-1 and TRBJ2-2; 7 bases agree with TRBD1. CDR3 length: 14 amino acids. V lost 1 base and J lost 6; bases outside the gene matches: 5. The germline gives CDR1 SQVTM, CDR2 ANQGSEA. The CDR3 loop reads CSVEGRGKAGELFF. The CDR3 region has the DNA TGCAGCGTTGAAGGCAGGGGGAAGGCCGGGGAGCTGTTTTTT.

This clonotype came up a few times. CDR3 amino acids: CASRMADRAPSPLHF. CDR3 bases: TGTGCCAGTAGGATGGCTGACAGGGCGCCTTCACCCCTCCACTTT. The genes are TRBV19 and TRBJ1-6; 7 nucleotides align to TRBD1. CDR1 is LNHDA, CDR2 SQIVND, per germline (reference sequence). The CDR3 consists of 15 residues. J gave up 9 bases and V 6 bases, and 11 bases lay outside the gene matches. The complete variable domain, with remaining parts taken from reference TRBV19 and TRBJ1-6, reads DGGITQSPKYLFRKEGQNVTLSCEQNLNHDAMYWYRQDPGQGLRLIYYSQIVNDFQKGDIAEGYSVSREKKESFPLTVTSAQKNPTAFYLCASRMADRAPSPLHFGNGTRLTVT.